These 27 T cell receptor beta chains share one sample of origin, sequenced in a study of T cell changes during pregnancy in multiple sclerosis. Profiling relied on immunoSEQ multiplex PCR, and the TCRdb table lists in-frame clones only, not all of them. The table records roughly 27,000 clones, around 90% of them present only once. The material sequenced was CD4+ T cells from peripheral blood mononuclear cells, taken in the first trimester of pregnancy. The receptors here all came from a female donor with multiple sclerosis, enrolled in a pregnancy study.

This clone was recorded once. This chain uses TRBV7-3 with TRBJ2-2, with 7 bases that match TRBD1. CDR3 length equals 18 residues. Germline lookup yields CDR1 SGHTA and CDR2 FQGTGA. V dropped 2 bases and J dropped 4; count of bases not matched to a gene: 13. CDR3 nucleotides: TGTGCCAGCAGCTTACGCCCTCGACAGGGTGATGGCACCGGGGAGCTGTTTTTT. Encoded protein: CASSLRPRQGDGTGELFF.

This CDR3 reads CASSYSPHSGQGTQYF. The DNA for the CDR3 is TGTGCCAGCAGTTACTCCCCCCACTCAGGCCAGGGGACCCAGTACTTC. The V call is TRBV6-5, the J call TRBJ2-5, with D possibly TRBD1 on 5 matching bases. CDR1 MNHEY and CDR2 SVGAGI come from the germline V gene. V was trimmed by 0 bases and J by 7 bases, leaving 18 bases between them. CDR3 length: 16 amino acids.

A word on this clone: The sample holds other DNA sequences that translate to the same CDR3. The chain uses TRBV7-9 and TRBJ2-1, with TRBD1 as a possible D gene (5 bases). This CDR3 is 16 amino acids long. In germline, CDR1 is SEHNR, CDR2 FQNEAQ (reference sequence). The ends were cut back, 0 bases at V and 2 bases at J, with 11 bases in the middle. The CDR3 nucleotides are TGTGCCAGCAGCTTAGCGCTGGCAGGGACCTACAATGAGCAGTTCTTC. This gives the protein CASSLALAGTYNEQFF.

This chain joins TRBV18 and TRBJ1-2, with a weak D call TRBD1 (5 bases). The CDR3 has 14 residues. V was trimmed by 2 bases and J by 5 bases, leaving 12 bases between them. Germline V CDR1 and CDR2: KGHSH, LQKENI. CDR3 bases: TGTGCCAGCTCACCAGGGCAGGAGGGGTATGGCTACACCTTC. Residues: CASSPGQEGYGYTF.

This chain joins TRBV6-5 and TRBJ1-2, with TRBD1 identical over 7 bases. Germline loops: CDR1 MNHEY, CDR2 SVGAGI. V shed 5 bases, J shed 7 bases, and the junction held 13 bases outside the gene matches. The CDR3 spans 15 residues. This chain's CDR3 is CASSPYNRGVVGYTF. The CDR3 nucleotides are TGTGCCAGCAGTCCGTATAACAGGGGAGTGGTTGGCTACACCTTC.

The CDR3 coding sequence is TGTGCCAGCTCACCGGGGCAAGGGTCCCAGCCCCAGCATTTT. It is translated as CASSPGQGSQPQHF. The rearrangement links TRBV18 to TRBJ1-5, with D perhaps TRBD1 (5 bases). The CDR3 runs to 14 residues. The germline V gene has CDR1 KGHSH and CDR2 LQKENI. V was pared by 3 bases and J by 7 bases, with 13 bases between.

This chain links TRBV5-5 with TRBJ2-1, with TRBD2 matching over 7 bases. The germline V gene encodes CDR1 SGHKS and CDR2 YYEKEE (reference sequence). This CDR3 has 15 residues. After removal of 1 base from V and 3 bases from J, the junction contained 4 bases not matched to a gene. CDR3 in DNA: TGTGCCAGCAGCTTGAGTGGGGGGGGCTACAATGAGCAGTTCTTC. Translating it yields CASSLSGGGYNEQFF.

The chain recombines TRBV7-9 with TRBJ2-7; 7 bases are shared with TRBD2. The CDR3 has 15 amino acids. With 1 base clipped from V and 2 bases from J, the junction kept 5 bases outside the gene matches. Germline V gene lookup returns CDR1 SEHNR and CDR2 FQNEAQ (reference sequence). In nucleotides, the CDR3 is TGTGCCAGCAGCTTAGTGGGGGGGTTTGCCTACGAGCAGTACTTC. Amino acid sequence: CASSLVGGFAYEQYF.

The CDR3 bases are TGTGCCAGCAGCTCCGGGGACAGGGGGATCTACGGCTACACCTTC. This encodes CASSSGDRGIYGYTF. The chain is built from TRBV7-9 and TRBJ1-2; 11 bases line up with TRBD1. Germline CDR1 is SEHNR and CDR2 is FQNEAQ (reference sequence). V lost 4 bases to trimming and J lost 8 bases; unmatched junction nucleotides: 9. CDR3 length: 15 amino acids.

V usage is TRBV5-1 and J usage is TRBJ1-1; no definite D call. The V end was cut by 0 bases, the J end by 2 bases, with 8 bases between. Germline V gene data show CDR1 as SGHRS and CDR2 as YFSETQ. The CDR3 is made up of 14 amino acids. This CDR3 is CASSLVSQNTEAFF. The CDR3 DNA follows: TGCGCCAGCAGCTTGGTCAGTCAAAACACTGAAGCTTTCTTT. The full variable domain, rest sourced from reference TRBV5-1 and TRBJ1-1, is KAGVTQTPRYLIKTRGQQVTLSCSPISGHRSVSWYQQTPGQGLQFLFEYFSETQRNKGNFPGRFSGRQFSNSRSEMNVSTLELGDSALYLCASSLVSQNTEAFFGQGTRLTVV.

The chain uses TRBV30 and TRBJ2-3, with TRBD2 identical over 11 bases. Germline lookup yields CDR1 GTSNPN and CDR2 SVGIG (reference sequence). The CDR3 totals 15 residues. V was clipped by 2 bases and J by 4 bases; unmatched bases: 5. CDR3 amino acids: CAWSRNSGGADTQYF. CDR3 nucleotide sequence: TGTGCCTGGAGTCGAAATAGCGGGGGGGCAGATACGCAGTATTTT.

The V call is TRBV20-1, the J call TRBJ2-5; 7 bases line up with TRBD1. J gave up 5 bases and V 5 bases, and 2 bases lay outside the gene matches. Germline CDR1 DFQATT, CDR2 SNEGSKA (reference sequence). The CDR3 totals 11 residues. The DNA for the CDR3 is TGCAGTGCTTCACAGGGGGAGACCCAGTACTTC. The encoded protein is CSASQGETQYF.

The J gene is TRBJ1-2, the V gene TRBV29-1, with D tentatively TRBD1 (5 bases). CDR1 and CDR2 from the germline V gene are SQVTM and ANQGSEA. CDR3 length: 12 amino acids. Trimming removed 6 bases from V and 8 bases from J, with 16 bases in between. The CDR3 nucleotides are TGCAGCGTAGGACATCCGCTGCGAGGCTACACCTTC. Residues: CSVGHPLRGYTF.

CDR3 in DNA: TGTGCCAGCAAAGGACAGATGAACACTGAAGCTTTCTTT. It codes for CASKGQMNTEAFF. The V and J genes are TRBV6-1 and TRBJ1-1; a possible D gene is TRBD1 (6 bases). V shed 7 bases and J shed 0 bases, with 9 bases lying between them. The CDR3 covers 13 residues. Germline V gene sequence: CDR1 MNHNS, CDR2 SASEGT.

This sequence joins TRBV29-1 and TRBJ1-6, with TRBD1 as a possible D gene (6 bases). The CDR3 contains 14 residues. Trimming left V 7 bases short and J 7 bases short, with 17 bases between. Looked up from germline, CDR1 is SQVTM and CDR2 is ANQGSEA. For the CDR3, the DNA is TGCAGCGCTAAAGAGACAGGACCCAATTCACCCCTCCACTTT. It translates to CSAKETGPNSPLHF.

The chain links TRBV6-1 to TRBJ2-3; D might be TRBD2 (6 bases). Trimming cost V 2 bases and J 0 bases, with 12 bases left between them. Germline values: CDR1 MNHNS, CDR2 SASEGT. This CDR3 contains 16 residues. DNA for the CDR3: TGTGCCAGCAGTGAATTTGGGGGGACGAGCACAGATACGCAGTATTTT. Encoded protein: CASSEFGGTSTDTQYF.

The gene calls are TRBV11-2 and TRBJ2-1; TRBD2 agrees at 7 bases. Germline CDR1 and CDR2: SGHAT and FQNNGV. This CDR3 contains 16 residues. Trimming took 5 bases from V and 1 from J; bases not matched to a gene: 8. CDR3 residues: CASSPGGGGSYNEQFF. The CDR3 nucleotides read TGTGCCAGCAGCCCTGGTGGGGGGGGTTCCTACAATGAGCAGTTCTTC.

This clone was detected only once. The DNA for the CDR3 is TGCGCCAGCAGCTTGGTTGGACAAGCCGGAAACACCATATATTTT. It translates to CASSLVGQAGNTIYF. The rearrangement joins TRBV5-1 to TRBJ1-3; TRBD1 is a possible D gene (5 bases). The CDR3 has 15 residues. V was shortened by 0 bases and J by 4 bases, with 11 bases between the two germline ends. Germline V CDR1 and CDR2: SGHRS, YFSETQ.

V gene TRBV9 combines with J gene TRBJ1-2; D possibly corresponds to TRBD1 (6 bases). Trimming pared 7 bases from V and 2 bases from J, leaving 12 bases between. CDR1 and CDR2 from the germline V gene are SGDLS and YYNGEE. The CDR3 is made up of 13 amino acids. CDR3 nucleotide sequence: TGTGCCAGCGGGCAGGGGCGGAACTATGGCTACACCTTC. Its protein product is CASGQGRNYGYTF. Full variable domain (outside the CDR3, taken from reference TRBV9 and TRBJ1-2): DSGVTQTPKHLITATGQRVTLRCSPRSGDLSVYWYQQSLDQGLQFLIQYYNGEERAKGNILERFSAQQFPDLHSELNLSSLELGDSALYFCASGQGRNYGYTFGSGTRLTVV.

Note on this clone: Different DNA sequences within this sample yield the same CDR3. This chain uses TRBV7-2 with TRBJ1-1; no clear D. Germline CDR1 reads SGHTA; CDR2 reads FQGNSA. The CDR3 extends over 17 amino acids. Trimming took 1 base from V and 0 from J, leaving 15 bases between them. The CDR3 sequence is CASSLELTPWVNTEAFF. Written as DNA, the CDR3 is TGTGCCAGCAGCTTAGAATTGACTCCCTGGGTGAACACTGAAGCTTTCTTT. Variable domain in full (rest from reference TRBV7-2 and TRBJ1-1): GAGVSQSPSNKVTEKGKDVELRCDPISGHTALYWYRQSLGQGLEFLIYFQGNSAPDKSGLPSDRFSAERTGGSVSTLTIQRTQQEDSAVYLCASSLELTPWVNTEAFFGQGTRLTVV.

The chain has TRBV18 and TRBJ1-2, with 10 nucleotides matching TRBD1. The CDR3 runs 14 residues. CDR1 and CDR2 from the germline V gene are KGHSH and LQKENI. Trimming at V came to 5 bases and at J to 7 bases, leaving 7 bases not matched to a gene. CDR3 nucleotide sequence: TGTGCCAGCTCATCCCGGGACAGGGGTCCTGGCTACACCTTC. Protein product: CASSSRDRGPGYTF.

This chain uses TRBV28 with TRBJ1-2; D call uncertain. Trimming pared 6 bases from V and 5 bases from J, leaving 10 bases between. The germline V gene encodes CDR1 MDHEN and CDR2 SYDVKM. The CDR3 totals 12 residues. The chain's CDR3 is CASRTPPYGYTF. The CDR3 coding sequence is TGTGCCAGCAGAACACCACCGTATGGCTACACCTTC.

The chain carries TRBV5-8 and TRBJ1-1; 8 bases align to TRBD1. Germline V lookup: CDR1 SGHTS, CDR2 YDEGEE. The CDR3 contains 16 residues. The J segment lost 2 bases and the V segment lost 3 bases, leaving 9 bases of the junction unmatched. CDR3 region: CASSSFFDRGNTEAFF. The CDR3 nucleotides are TGTGCCAGCAGCTCGTTTTTTGACAGGGGAAACACTGAAGCTTTCTTT.

The chain links TRBV19 to TRBJ2-5; the match to TRBD2 covers 10 bases. The CDR3 spans 14 residues. In germline, CDR1 is LNHDA, CDR2 SQIVND (reference sequence). J lost 3 bases, V lost 6 bases, and 4 bases had no gene match. CDR3 sequence (DNA): TGTGCCAGTAGACCTACTAGCGGGGAAGAGACCCAGTACTTC. This sequence encodes CASRPTSGEETQYF.

V usage is TRBV7-2 and J usage is TRBJ2-7; 9 bases match TRBD2. V lost 5 bases to trimming and J lost 3 bases; unmatched junction nucleotides: 14. The CDR3 consists of 17 residues. Germline V gene sequence: CDR1 SGHTA, CDR2 FQGNSA. The DNA for the CDR3 is TGTGCCAGCAGCCCTAACCCGACGGGAGCGGGGGGCTACGAGCAGTACTTC. Translating gives CASSPNPTGAGGYEQYF. The complete variable domain, with remaining parts taken from reference TRBV7-2 and TRBJ2-7, reads GAGVSQSPSNKVTEKGKDVELRCDPISGHTALYWYRQSLGQGLEFLIYFQGNSAPDKSGLPSDRFSAERTGGSVSTLTIQRTQQEDSAVYLCASSPNPTGAGGYEQYFGPGTRLTVT.

The chain uses TRBV11-2 and TRBJ2-5; 8 bases are shared with TRBD2. The V segment lost 5 bases and the J segment 4 bases; nucleotides outside the gene matches: 12. This CDR3 is 16 amino acids long. CDR1 SGHAT and CDR2 FQNNGV come from the germline V gene. The CDR3 DNA sequence: TGTGCCAGCAGCCCCTCCAGACTAGCGTTGGCAGAGACCCAGTACTTC. Its translation is CASSPSRLALAETQYF.

The gene calls are TRBV6-4 and TRBJ2-5; tentatively, D is TRBD2 (6 bases). The germline V gene has CDR1 MRHNA and CDR2 SNTAGT. V lost 2 bases and J lost 5, with 21 bases in between. This CDR3 region has 17 residues. The CDR3 loop is CASSDRPGEVIEETQYF. CDR3 DNA sequence: TGTGCCAGCAGTGACAGGCCGGGAGAAGTAATCGAGGAGACCCAGTACTTC.